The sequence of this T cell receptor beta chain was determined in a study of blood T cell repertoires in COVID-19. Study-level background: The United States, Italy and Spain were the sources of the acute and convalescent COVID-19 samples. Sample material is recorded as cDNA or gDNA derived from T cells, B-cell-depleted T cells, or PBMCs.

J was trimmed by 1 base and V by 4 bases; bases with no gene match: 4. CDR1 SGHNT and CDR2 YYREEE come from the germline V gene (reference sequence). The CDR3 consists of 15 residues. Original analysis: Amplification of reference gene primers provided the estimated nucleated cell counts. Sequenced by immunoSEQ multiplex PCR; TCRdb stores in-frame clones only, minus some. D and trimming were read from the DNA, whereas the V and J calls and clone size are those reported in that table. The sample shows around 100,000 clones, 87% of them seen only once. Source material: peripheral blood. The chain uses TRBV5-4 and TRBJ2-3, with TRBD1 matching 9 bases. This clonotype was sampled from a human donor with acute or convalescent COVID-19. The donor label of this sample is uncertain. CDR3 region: CASSGQGRGTDTQYF. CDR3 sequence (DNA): TGTGCCAGCAGCGGACAGGGGAGGGGCACAGATACGCAGTATTTT.